This T cell receptor beta chain was observed in a study of T cells in Graves' hyperthyroidism and ophthalmopathy. From RNA transcripts, TCR beta CDR3 regions were amplified. Initially, a first-round RT-PCR of the TCR CDR3 employed the HTBI primer set. TCRdb independently ran MiXCR on the multiplex PCR reads; one entry per CDR3 protein. The table includes approximately 430,000 distinct CDR3 sequences, approximately 15% detected once. The CDR3 spans 17 residues. Germline values: CDR1 MGHDK, CDR2 SYGVNS. The J segment lost 4 bases and the V segment lost 0 bases, leaving 8 bases of the junction unmatched. There are a few counts of this clonotype. A roughly 10 ml volume of fresh peripheral blood provided the PBMCs.

Material: blood. The chain couples TRBV25-1 to TRBJ1-1; the match to TRBD1 covers 10 bases. The TCR comes from a young man with Graves' ophthalmopathy. The CDR3 spells CASSEYRQGALGTEAFF. The CDR3 DNA is TGTGCCAGCAGTGAATATCGACAGGGGGCGTTGGGCACTGAAGCTTTCTTT.